The 25 T cell receptor beta chains given below trace back to one sample, sequenced in a study of regulatory T cells in long-lasting Graves disease. Time point specified: newly diagnosed GD, antithyroid drugs for less than 3 months. PBMC RNA was the source of the TCR library. Building of the TCR beta libraries involved iRepertoire HTBI primers and Arm-PCR of CDR3 regions. A single record per CDR3 protein comes from TCRdb applying MiXCR to the multiplex PCR reads. Among 500,000 or so distinct CDR3 sequences listed, about 16% were seen once. The sample was also reused in another study, on T cells in Graves' hyperthyroidism and ophthalmopathy.

Sample: peripheral blood mononuclear cells (PBMCs), taken at new diagnosis, from a patient treated with antithyroid drugs. The receptors originated from a woman aged 40 to 65 with Graves disease.

The chain recombines TRBV28 with TRBJ1-2, with a possible D match to TRBD1 (5 bases). V lost 8 bases, J lost 5 bases, and 9 bases lay in between. The germline V gene encodes CDR1 MDHEN and CDR2 SYDVKM. The CDR3 length is 11 residues. This chain's CDR3 is CASGTEYGYTF. The CDR3 coding sequence is TGTGCCAGCGGGACGGAGTATGGCTACACCTTC.

This rearrangement joins TRBV15 to TRBJ2-5; a weak D match, TRBD1 (5 bases). The CDR3 consists of 17 residues. Trimming removed 2 bases at V and 2 bases at J, with 18 bases between. CDR1 LNHNV and CDR2 YYDKDF come from the germline V gene (reference sequence). The CDR3 protein is CATSRSPPGRVQETQYF. CDR3 DNA sequence: TGTGCCACCAGCAGATCCCCCCCGGGCAGGGTTCAAGAGACCCAGTACTTC.

This clonotype was found many times. The chain uses TRBV10-3 and TRBJ1-6; the D is unclear. The CDR3 has 15 amino acids. Germline CDR1 is ENHRY and CDR2 is SYGVKD. Trimming left V 2 bases short and J 6 bases short, with 11 bases between. The CDR3 DNA sequence: TGTGCCATCAGTGAGGAAGTCCCCCTTAATTCACCCCTCCACTTT. This gives the protein CAISEEVPLNSPLHF.

This clonotype was detected many times. This sequence joins TRBV28 and TRBJ2-3; TRBD2 might be the D (5 bases). The V and J ends lost 2 bases and 0 bases respectively, with 18 bases between them. CDR1 MDHEN and CDR2 SYDVKM come from the germline V gene. This CDR3 is built from 18 residues. In DNA form, the CDR3 reads TGTGCCAGCAGTTTAGTAGAGGGCCTGGGCCCTAGCACAGATACGCAGTATTTT. As protein: CASSLVEGLGPSTDTQYF.

At least ten counts were recorded for this clonotype. The chain couples TRBV12-3 or TRBV12-4 to TRBJ2-3; 13 bases are shared with TRBD2. The V and J ends lost 5 bases and 0 bases, in that order; junction bases with no gene match: 11. This CDR3 is 19 amino acids long. The CDR3 bases are TGTGCCAGCAGTCCCTGGACTAGCGGGGGAGAGAAGAGCACAGATACGCAGTATTTT. It is translated as CASSPWTSGGEKSTDTQYF.

The chain joins TRBV7-2 to TRBJ1-1, with 7 bases lining up with TRBD1. After removal of 2 bases from V and 5 bases from J, the junction contained 5 bases not matched to a gene. The germline V gene encodes CDR1 SGHTA and CDR2 FQGNSA. The CDR3 extends over 14 amino acids. CDR3 sequence reads: CASSLMAGGTEAFF. In DNA form, the CDR3 reads TGTGCCAGCAGCTTAATGGCAGGGGGAACTGAAGCTTTCTTT.

J is TRBJ1-2 and V is TRBV6-1, with 8 bases fitting TRBD1. Trimming took 6 bases from V and 7 from J; bases not matched to a gene: 7. Germline V gene sequence: CDR1 MNHNS, CDR2 SASEGT. The CDR3 is 13 amino acids. The CDR3 DNA follows: TGTGCCAGCAGGACACAGGGGGTACCTGGCTACACCTTC. Translating gives CASRTQGVPGYTF.

This clonotype came up many times. The chain uses TRBV27 and TRBJ1-5, with 12 nucleotides matching TRBD1. Germline V CDR1 and CDR2: MNHEY, SMNVEV (reference sequence). Unmatched junction bases numbered 9, after V lost 5 bases and J lost 7 bases. The length of the CDR3 is 16 residues. DNA for the CDR3: TGTGCCAGCAGTCCAAGTTTCGGGACAGGGGGCCAGCCCCAGCATTTT. It specifies CASSPSFGTGGQPQHF.

Ten or more counts support this clonotype. This chain joins TRBV11-2 and TRBJ2-1, with 10 bases that match TRBD2. The CDR3 totals 13 residues. CDR1 SGHAT and CDR2 FQNNGV come from the germline V gene. The junction had 3 bases not matched to a gene; V was cut back by 6 bases and J by 7 bases. The CDR3 nucleotides read TGTGCCAGCAGGAGCGGGGGGGCTAATGAGCAGTTCTTC. This translates into CASRSGGANEQFF.

This clonotype occurred many times. The chain combines TRBV20-1 with TRBJ1-2; the D gene is possibly TRBD1 (5 bases). V was pared by 6 bases and J by 6 bases, with 14 bases between. Germline V CDR1 and CDR2: DFQATT, SNEGSKA (reference sequence). The CDR3 consists of 12 residues. Here the CDR3 reads CSAPTQGHGYTF. CDR3 DNA: TGCAGTGCGCCCACCCAGGGACATGGCTACACCTTC.

This clonotype has at least ten counts. The genes are TRBV10-2 and TRBJ2-7; TRBD1 is a possible D gene (6 bases). Germline CDR1 and CDR2: WSHSY and SAAADI. The V and J ends lost 8 bases and 3 bases respectively, with 14 bases between them. The CDR3 is 13 residues long. CDR3 nucleotide sequence: TGCGCCAGCGCTACGACAGGAGACTACGAGCAGTACTTC. Amino acids: CASATTGDYEQYF.

Ten or more counts support this clonotype. The rearrangement joins TRBV28 to TRBJ2-5, with a tentative D call TRBD2 (6 bases). Germline-derived CDR1 and CDR2 are MDHEN and SYDVKM. The V end lost 6 bases, the J end lost 5 bases, and 13 bases lay between the germline ends. The CDR3 runs 13 residues. The CDR3 coding sequence is TGTGCCAGCAGACAACTAGCATCTGAGACCCAGTACTTC. It is translated as CASRQLASETQYF.

This clonotype was picked up a small number of times. The rearrangement uses TRBV4-1 and TRBJ2-7, with D perhaps matching TRBD1 or TRBD2 (6 bases each). V was pared by 1 base and J by 2 bases, with 18 bases between. This CDR3 has 17 residues. The germline V gene encodes CDR1 MGHRA and CDR2 YSYEKL. The CDR3 DNA reads TGCGCCAGCAGCCAAGCCGGGGGCCCAGGAAGAACCTACGAGCAGTACTTC. Amino acids: CASSQAGGPGRTYEQYF.

With respect to this clonotype: A much bigger clone sits one base away, suggesting this may be a read error. The chain uses TRBV27 and TRBJ2-3, with 9 bases that match TRBD2. This CDR3 is built from 18 residues. Germline CDR1 MNHEY, CDR2 SMNVEV (reference sequence). Losses at the gene ends were 1 base for V and 11 bases for J; bases not matched to a gene: 19. CDR3 loop: CASSLWGEAGGLPLKQYF. The CDR3 bases are TGTGCCAGCAGTTTATGGGGAGAAGCGGGGGGCCTCCCCCTTAAGCAGTATTTT.

A few counts support this clonotype. CDR3 residues: CAWSVTALNTGELFF. DNA of the CDR3: TGTGCCTGGAGTGTAACGGCCTTGAACACCGGGGAGCTGTTTTTT. This chain links TRBV30 with TRBJ2-2, with no clear D. The germline V gene has CDR1 GTSNPN and CDR2 SVGIG (reference sequence). Deletions cut 0 bases from V and 1 base from J, with 9 bases between. CDR3 length: 15 residues.

The rearrangement uses TRBV4-1 and TRBJ2-4; D possibly corresponds to TRBD2 (7 bases). The CDR3 consists of 16 residues. Germline CDR1 reads MGHRA; CDR2 reads YSYEKL. V was shortened by 3 bases and J by 8 bases, with 20 bases between the two germline ends. In DNA, the CDR3 is TGCGCCAGCAGCCAGCCCGTGGGGGGGCGGTTGTACATTCAGTACTTC. Amino acids: CASSQPVGGRLYIQYF.

A single count supports this clonotype. A much bigger clone sits one base away, suggesting this may be a read error. The final CDR3 position lacks the conserved phenylalanine or tryptophan, pointing to a likely read error. V usage is TRBV6-1 and J usage is TRBJ2-7; 7 bases line up with TRBD2. Trimming took 4 bases from V and 2 from J; bases not matched to a gene: 8. The CDR3 runs to 15 residues. Germline assignment: CDR1 MNHNS and CDR2 SASEGT. CDR3 DNA sequence: TGTGCCAGCAGTGTGGCGGGGGAGACTCCCTACGAGCAGTACCTC. Amino acid sequence: CASSVAGETPYEQYL.

V usage is TRBV7-9 and J usage is TRBJ1-3, with D uncertain. Trimming removed 3 bases at V and 7 bases at J, with 13 bases between. From germline, CDR1 is SEHNR and CDR2 FQNEAQ (reference sequence). This CDR3 region has 14 residues. The CDR3 DNA reads TGTGCCAGCAGCTTCCGCGAGGGAGGGAACACCATATATTTT. Encoded protein: CASSFREGGNTIYF.

This clonotype was seen many times. The chain combines TRBV6-1 with TRBJ1-4, with D uncertain. Deletions cut 5 bases from V and 8 bases from J, with 12 bases between. The CDR3 is made up of 13 amino acids. From germline, CDR1 is MNHNS and CDR2 SASEGT. The CDR3 nucleotides read TGTGCCAGCAGTACTAATGGACGGGAAAAACTGTTTTTT. Translating it yields CASSTNGREKLFF.

The chain carries TRBV5-4 and TRBJ1-4, with 7 nucleotides matching TRBD1. This CDR3 is built from 15 residues. Unmatched junction bases numbered 7, after V lost 0 bases and J lost 8 bases. CDR1 and CDR2 from the germline V gene are SGHNT and YYREEE (reference sequence). CDR3 amino acids: CASSLARQGSEKLFF. Written as DNA, the CDR3 is TGTGCCAGCAGCTTGGCACGACAGGGATCGGAAAAACTGTTTTTT.

This clonotype was recorded at least ten times. The chain combines TRBV3-1 with TRBJ1-1; 9 bases are shared with TRBD1. CDR3 length equals 14 residues. Trimming cost V 1 base and J 5 bases; bases outside gene matches: 2. The V gene's germline CDR1 is LGHDT and CDR2 YNNKEL (reference sequence). CDR3 residues: CASSQVTGGTEAFF. In nucleotides, the CDR3 is TGTGCCAGCAGCCAAGTGACAGGGGGGACTGAAGCTTTCTTT.

As regards this clonotype: This may arise from a read error, as a much more abundant clone is one base away. The chain recombines TRBV19 with TRBJ1-5; 8 nucleotides match TRBD1. Germline CDR1 and CDR2: LNHDA and SQIVND (reference sequence). This CDR3 has 15 amino acids. This CDR3 is CAGSIGGTGDWPQHF. The CDR3 DNA reads as TGTGCCGGTAGTATAGGAGGGACAGGAGATTGGCCCCAGCATTTT.

The V call is TRBV11-2, the J call TRBJ2-3; 12 bases fit TRBD2. Germline trimming cut 2 bases from V and 10 bases from J; bases unmatched to any gene: 4. From germline, CDR1 is SGHAT and CDR2 FQNNGV. This CDR3 is built from 14 residues. The CDR3 DNA sequence: TGTGCCAGCAGCTTAAGGACTAGCGGGGCCCCGCAGTATTTT. It specifies CASSLRTSGAPQYF.

This clonotype was counted ten times or more. The CDR3: CARQTGGPDSYEQYF. As DNA, the CDR3 is TGTGCCAGGCAGACAGGGGGCCCTGATTCCTACGAGCAGTACTTC. This chain uses TRBV27 with TRBJ2-7, with TRBD1 matching over 10 bases. Trimming took 9 bases from V and 1 from J; bases not matched to a gene: 9. The CDR3 spans 15 residues. Germline lookup yields CDR1 MNHEY and CDR2 SMNVEV (reference sequence).

This clonotype appeared a few times. The V and J genes are TRBV4-1 and TRBJ2-3; D is perhaps TRBD2 (6 bases). Trimming cost V 1 base and J 0 bases, with 11 bases left between them. CDR1 and CDR2 (germline): MGHRA, YSYEKL. The CDR3 length is 16 residues. The CDR3 sequence is CASSQGNGGSTDTQYF. DNA for the CDR3: TGCGCCAGCAGCCAAGGGAACGGGGGAAGCACAGATACGCAGTATTTT.